Listed below are T cell receptor beta chains from one sample, sequenced in a study of immune evolution from preneoplasia to lung adenocarcinoma. Data came from immunoSEQ multiplex PCR; TCRdb stores just in-frame clones and leaves some out. The sample consists of 4,500 to 5,000 clones, more than 80% of them appearing once. The sample comprised FFPE adjacent normal lung tissue. Receptors were obtained from a donor at least 70 years old with lung adenocarcinoma. The conserved cysteine and the conserved F or W are not part of the CDR3 here.

>TRBV28|TRBJ1-5
ASSSGGSNQPQH
>TRBV4-1|TRBJ1-4
ASSQDPGAWEKLF
>TRBV30|TRBJ1-1
AWSVQGLGTEAF
>TRBV29-1|TRBJ2-1
SVGLVAYNEQF
>TRBV13|TRBJ2-7
ASSLGLAGPYEQY
>TRBV25-1|TRBJ1-2
ASSTRTGPRGGYT
>TRBV7-8|TRBJ2-2
ASTWSRNTGELF
>TRBV18|TRBJ1-1
ASSPSLGRGNTEAF
>TRBV27|TRBJ2-3
ASSYGTDTQY
>TRBV19|TRBJ2-2
ASSIGFTGGADGELF
>TRBV7-2|TRBJ2-7
ASSLVAGKYEQY
>TRBV4-2|TRBJ2-1
ASSQEAGTGYNEQF
>TRBV6-6|TRBJ2-7
ASRRSGYEQY
>TRBV2|TRBJ1-1
ASDYFGRNTEAF
>TRBV9|TRBJ1-2
ASSDRVGYT
>TRBV2|TRBJ2-5
ASRVGDETQY
>TRBV6-6|TRBJ2-7
ASAPSSPYEQY
>TRBV7-9|TRBJ2-5
ASTQTTTPETQY
>TRBV5-1|TRBJ2-3
ASSLGTSGRAQY
>TRBV28|TRBJ2-5
ASRTTGEETQY
>TRBV4-1|TRBJ2-3
ASSQDIWREEITDTQY
>TRBV29-1|TRBJ2-2
SVGHGELF
>TRBV27|TRBJ2-3
ASSDFQGSTDTQY